Following are 27 T cell receptor beta chains from one sample sequenced in a study of early T cells in non-severe SARS-CoV-2 infection (dated by TCRdb to about 2021). The library was prepared using 5' RACE. The data were produced on a NextSeq 500. TCRdb reprocessed the public reads (quality trimming at Q25 with fastp, clone calling with MiXCR) and kept in-frame beta chains. Duplicate CDR3 protein sequences are folded into a single record with the most common DNA and genes. The sample yields 66,000 or so distinct CDR3 sequences; around 13% were counted once. Roughly 8.3% of the sample is held by the ten biggest clonotypes. Sequenced material: whole blood. Source of these receptors: an adult who was a healthcare worker with PCR-confirmed SARS-CoV-2 infection or an uninfected control (not recorded which).

This clonotype was observed at least ten times. The chain employs TRBV5-1 and TRBJ2-3; D gene uncertain. The CDR3 runs to 12 residues. Germline CDR1 SGHRS, CDR2 YFSETQ. V dropped 5 bases and J dropped 2 bases, with 6 bases sitting between them. CDR3 region: CASRGYTDTQYF. The CDR3, as DNA: TGCGCCAGCAGGGGGTACACAGATACGCAGTATTTT.

The chain recombines TRBV7-2 with TRBJ2-3; no reliable D call. The V and J ends lost 5 bases and 4 bases respectively, with 10 bases between them. Germline CDR1 is SGHTA and CDR2 is FQGNSA. CDR3 size: 13 residues. The CDR3 region has the DNA TGTGCCAGCAGCGGTCTCGGACCAGATACGCAGTATTTT. Amino acids: CASSGLGPDTQYF.

This clonotype showed up just a few times. The rearrangement uses TRBV29-1 and TRBJ2-7, with 8 bases that match TRBD1. Germline V lookup: CDR1 SQVTM, CDR2 ANQGSEA. The CDR3 is 13 residues long. J gave up 2 bases and V 8 bases, and 8 bases lay outside the gene matches. The CDR3 here is CSTRQGLAYEQYF. In DNA, the CDR3 is TGCAGCACCCGACAGGGGCTAGCCTACGAGCAGTACTTC.

This clonotype was seen ten or more times. The chain is built from TRBV5-6 and TRBJ2-2; no firm D call. CDR1 and CDR2 from the germline V gene are SGHDT and YYEEEE. The germline V and J ends were trimmed by 5 bases and 0 bases, with 8 bases remaining between them. The CDR3 covers 14 residues. The DNA for the CDR3 is TGTGCCAGCAGGTCGCTAGCGAACACCGGGGAGCTGTTTTTT. Translated, it gives CASRSLANTGELFF. Based on the CDR3 plus reference TRBV5-6 and TRBJ2-2, the full variable domain is DAGVTQSPTHLIKTRGQQVTLRCSPKSGHDTVSWYQQALGQGPQFIFQYYEEEERQRGNFPDRFSGHQFPNYSSELNVNALLLGDSALYLCASRSLANTGELFFGEGSRLTVL.

This clonotype occurred a few times. The chain uses TRBV12-3 or TRBV12-4 and TRBJ1-6, with a tentative D call TRBD1 (6 bases). The CDR3 totals 15 residues. Trimming cost V 4 bases and J 4 bases, with 11 bases left between them. The CDR3 DNA reads TGTGCCAGCAGTTACTCCGGGACATATAATTCACCCCTCCACTTT. Its protein product is CASSYSGTYNSPLHF.

In its sample, this clonotype was seen a few times. The chain has TRBV29-1 and TRBJ2-7; the D call may be TRBD1 or TRBD2 (7 bases each). The germline V and J ends were trimmed by 7 bases and 1 base, with 14 bases remaining between them. Germline assignment: CDR1 SQVTM and CDR2 ANQGSEA. The CDR3 is 13 amino acids. As DNA, the CDR3 is TGCAGCGCCGGGGGGACAGTTTCCTACGAGCAGTACTTC. Residues: CSAGGTVSYEQYF.

The table lists this clonotype with a few counts. This chain connects TRBV29-1 to TRBJ2-3; D might be TRBD2 (6 bases). V was shortened by 7 bases and J by 0 bases, with 14 bases between the two germline ends. The CDR3 consists of 14 residues. Germline-derived CDR1 and CDR2 are SQVTM and ANQGSEA. The CDR3 nucleotides read TGCAGCGCCCGCGGGGACCGCAGCACAGATACGCAGTATTTT. It specifies CSARGDRSTDTQYF.

This clonotype was recorded at least ten times. CDR3 protein: CASSYSEVGTDTQYF. CDR3 nucleotide sequence: TGTGCCAGCAGTTACTCGGAGGTCGGCACAGATACGCAGTATTTT. The chain combines TRBV6-5 with TRBJ2-3, with D tentatively TRBD2 (5 bases). Trimming removed 0 bases from V and 1 base from J, with 8 bases in between. CDR1 and CDR2 (germline): MNHEY, SVGAGI. The length of the CDR3 is 15 residues.

In nucleotides, the CDR3 is TGTGCCAGCAGTACCGGGCCCGCAGTGCACGAGCAGTACTTC. It yields the protein CASSTGPAVHEQYF. The chain is built from TRBV6-1 and TRBJ2-7; D gene uncertain. Germline V CDR1 and CDR2: MNHNS, SASEGT. Trimming left V 5 bases short and J 5 bases short, with 16 bases between. The CDR3 is 14 amino acids.

This clonotype was counted many times. The chain is built from TRBV13 and TRBJ1-1; 7 positions agree with TRBD1. This CDR3 is built from 13 residues. Germline loops: CDR1 PRHDT, CDR2 FYEKMQ (reference sequence). Losses at the gene ends were 3 bases for V and 5 bases for J; bases not matched to a gene: 3. The CDR3 DNA is TGTGCCAGCAGCTTCGGGACAGCAACTGAAGCTTTCTTT. This encodes CASSFGTATEAFF.

The chain is built from TRBV28 and TRBJ1-6; D not resolved. CDR1 and CDR2 from the germline V gene are MDHEN and SYDVKM. This CDR3 region has 14 residues. Trimming pared 5 bases from V and 8 bases from J, leaving 13 bases between. CDR3: CASSPSQTYSPLHF. The CDR3 DNA reads TGTGCCAGCAGTCCCTCACAGACATATTCACCCCTCCACTTT.

The chain links TRBV7-2 to TRBJ2-5, with 8 bases lining up with TRBD2. Germline CDR1 is SGHTA and CDR2 is FQGNSA. V lost 0 bases and J lost 6; bases outside the gene matches: 9. The CDR3 is made up of 16 amino acids. CDR3 in amino acids: CASSLAAGGRDKTQYF. For the CDR3, the DNA is TGTGCCAGCAGCTTAGCGGCGGGGGGCAGAGATAAGACCCAGTACTTC. Full variable domain (remainder filled in from reference TRBV7-2 and TRBJ2-5): GAGVSQSPSNKVTEKGKDVELRCDPISGHTALYWYRQSLGQGLEFLIYFQGNSAPDKSGLPSDRFSAERTGGSVSTLTIQRTQQEDSAVYLCASSLAAGGRDKTQYFGPGTRLLVL.

This clonotype has ten or more counts. The chain combines TRBV20-1 with TRBJ2-1; 7 bases match TRBD1. The junction had 10 bases not matched to a gene; V was cut back by 0 bases and J by 5 bases. Germline CDR1 DFQATT, CDR2 SNEGSKA (reference sequence). CDR3 length: 16 amino acids. In DNA form, the CDR3 reads TGCAGTGCTAGAGATCTCGGGACAGCACTACACAATGAGCAGTTCTTC. It codes for CSARDLGTALHNEQFF.

This clonotype appeared a few times. V is TRBV29-1 and J is TRBJ2-3, with TRBD1 matching 7 bases. V lost 7 bases and J lost 1; bases outside the gene matches: 8. CDR1 is SQVTM, CDR2 ANQGSEA, per germline. The CDR3 covers 14 residues. In DNA form, the CDR3 reads TGCAGCGCCTCTCGACAGGGCCGCACAGATACGCAGTATTTT. It codes for CSASRQGRTDTQYF.

V gene TRBV28 combines with J gene TRBJ1-2; D remains ambiguous. The CDR3 has 15 amino acids. V shed 4 bases and J shed 6 bases, with 18 bases lying between them. The germline gives CDR1 MDHEN, CDR2 SYDVKM. The CDR3 protein is CASSSPTGMWNGYTF. DNA of the CDR3: TGTGCCAGCAGTTCGCCTACCGGGATGTGGAATGGCTACACCTTC.

This clonotype was counted a few times. This chain's CDR3 is CASSLGGTAGEQFF. CDR3 DNA sequence: TGTGCCAGCAGCTTAGGGGGGACAGCTGGGGAGCAGTTCTTC. The genes are TRBV7-2 and TRBJ2-1; 7 nucleotides agree with TRBD1. CDR1 and CDR2 (germline): SGHTA, FQGNSA. The CDR3 has 14 amino acids. After removal of 1 base from V and 10 bases from J, the junction contained 7 bases not matched to a gene.

This clonotype appeared many times. V usage is TRBV28 and J usage is TRBJ2-7, with TRBD1 matching 10 bases. With V trimmed by 8 bases and J by 2 bases, 3 bases remained unmatched. Germline values: CDR1 MDHEN, CDR2 SYDVKM. This CDR3 is built from 13 residues. CDR3: CASGQGGPYEQYF. DNA of the CDR3: TGTGCCAGCGGACAGGGGGGACCCTACGAGCAGTACTTC.

This clonotype was detected a few times. The rearrangement links TRBV29-1 to TRBJ1-5; D not resolved. The CDR3 is 12 residues long. In germline, CDR1 is SQVTM, CDR2 ANQGSEA. Trimming cost V 4 bases and J 0 bases, with 4 bases left between them. In DNA form, the CDR3 reads TGCAGCGTTGTTGTTAGCAATCAGCCCCAGCATTTT. Translated, it gives CSVVVSNQPQHF. The variable domain in full, completed from reference TRBV29-1 and TRBJ1-5, reads SAVISQKPSRDICQRGTSLTIQCQVDSQVTMMFWYRQQPGQSLTLIATANQGSEATYESGFVIDKFPISRPNLTFSTLTVSNMSPEDSSIYLCSVVVSNQPQHFGDGTRLSIL.

The rearrangement joins TRBV13 to TRBJ2-7, with a weak D call TRBD1 (6 bases). V was clipped by 5 bases and J by 3 bases, with 11 bases between them. CDR3 length: 13 residues. Looked up from germline, CDR1 is PRHDT and CDR2 is FYEKMQ (reference sequence). The CDR3, as DNA: TGTGCCAGCAGCCCCCGGACAGTCTACGAGCAGTACTTC. It translates to CASSPRTVYEQYF.

This clonotype showed up just a few times. This chain connects TRBV7-8 to TRBJ1-4; 7 bases align to TRBD1. The length of the CDR3 is 14 residues. V lost 5 bases to trimming and J lost 8 bases; unmatched junction nucleotides: 8. Germline CDR1 reads SGHVS; CDR2 reads FQNEAQ. CDR3 nucleotide sequence: TGTGCCAGCAGCGAGGGAGGGGGCGAAGAAAAACTGTTTTTT. It specifies CASSEGGGEEKLFF.

Only a few counts were recorded for this clonotype. This chain joins TRBV28 and TRBJ2-5; 9 nucleotides agree with TRBD1. V lost 5 bases, J lost 7 bases, and 8 bases stayed unmatched. The germline CDR1 and CDR2 sequences are MDHEN and SYDVKM. The CDR3 contains 14 residues. CDR3 in DNA: TGTGCCAGCAGTCGATTACAGGGGGCCGGGACCCAGTACTTC. Residues: CASSRLQGAGTQYF.

In its sample, this clonotype was seen a few times. The chain uses TRBV10-2 and TRBJ1-1; D is unclear. CDR3 length equals 13 residues. V lost 4 bases and J lost 3, with 9 bases in between. From germline, CDR1 is WSHSY and CDR2 SAAADI. This CDR3 is CASSVGRYTEAFF. For the CDR3, the DNA is TGCGCCAGCAGTGTAGGGAGATACACTGAAGCTTTCTTT.

This clonotype was observed a single time. The junction and the germline gene differ at one end; a read error may be behind it. The gene calls are TRBV5-6 and TRBJ2-5; TRBD2 is a possible D gene (5 bases). Germline V CDR1 and CDR2: SGHDT, YYEEEE. This CDR3 region has 15 residues. DNA for the CDR3: TGTGCCAGCAGCTTATTAGGTCGGGGTCAAGAGACCAAGTACTTC. Translated, it gives CASSLLGRGQETKYF.

This clonotype was seen a handful of times. This rearrangement joins TRBV30 to TRBJ2-1; TRBD2 aligns across 10 bases. Germline V lookup: CDR1 GTSNPN, CDR2 SVGIG (reference sequence). There are 18 residues in the CDR3. The V segment lost 0 bases and the J segment 7 bases; nucleotides outside the gene matches: 15. DNA of the CDR3: TGTGCCTGGAGTGTACCCACCCTAGCGGGAGAATGGGGGAATGAGCAGTTCTTC. It translates to CAWSVPTLAGEWGNEQFF.

This clonotype was detected many times. The V call is TRBV10-3, the J call TRBJ1-5, with 9 bases matching TRBD1. V lost 2 bases and J lost 4; bases outside the gene matches: 9. The length of the CDR3 is 17 residues. Germline assignment: CDR1 ENHRY and CDR2 SYGVKD. The chain's CDR3 is CAISENRGTGSNQPQHF. The CDR3 DNA follows: TGTGCCATCAGTGAGAATAGGGGGACAGGGAGTAATCAGCCCCAGCATTTT.

The gene calls are TRBV29-1 and TRBJ1-1, with D unclear. The V end was cut by 5 bases, the J end by 8 bases, with 9 bases between. This CDR3 contains 10 residues. The germline V gene encodes CDR1 SQVTM and CDR2 ANQGSEA. CDR3 bases: TGCAGCGTTTCTCTGCCGGAAGCTTTCTTT. It specifies CSVSLPEAFF.

The chain is built from TRBV18 and TRBJ2-1, with 11 bases lining up with TRBD2. There are 18 residues in the CDR3. The ends lost 0 bases at V and 4 bases at J; junction bases unmatched: 8. CDR1 is KGHSH, CDR2 LQKENI, per germline. The CDR3 region is CASSPPGIAGGSYNEQFF. The CDR3 nucleotides are TGTGCCAGCTCACCACCGGGGATAGCGGGAGGGTCATACAATGAGCAGTTCTTC.